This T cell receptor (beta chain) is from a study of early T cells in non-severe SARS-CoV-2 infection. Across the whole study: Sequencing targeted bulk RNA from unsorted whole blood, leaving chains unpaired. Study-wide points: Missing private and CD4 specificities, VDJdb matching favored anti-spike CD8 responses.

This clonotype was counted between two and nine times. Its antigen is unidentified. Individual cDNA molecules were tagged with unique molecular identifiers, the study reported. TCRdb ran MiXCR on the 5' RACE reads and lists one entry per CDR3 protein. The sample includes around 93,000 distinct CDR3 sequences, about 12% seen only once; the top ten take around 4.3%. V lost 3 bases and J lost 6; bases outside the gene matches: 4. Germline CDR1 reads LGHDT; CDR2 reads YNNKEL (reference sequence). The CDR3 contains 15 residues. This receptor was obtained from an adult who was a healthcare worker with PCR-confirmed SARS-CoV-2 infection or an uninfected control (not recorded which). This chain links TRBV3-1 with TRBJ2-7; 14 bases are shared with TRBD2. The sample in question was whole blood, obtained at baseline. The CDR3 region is CASSHRLAGGPEQYF. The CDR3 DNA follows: TGTGCCAGCAGCCACAGACTAGCGGGGGGGCCCGAGCAGTACTTC.